A single sample gave rise to the 4 T cell receptor beta chains below, sequenced in a study of T cells in Graves' hyperthyroidism and ophthalmopathy. TCR beta CDR3 region amplification was performed from RNA transcripts. The TCR CDR3 was amplified in a first-round RT-PCR using the HTBI primer set. MiXCR, applied by TCRdb to the multiplex PCR reads, yields one record per CDR3 protein. This sample yields 530,000 or so distinct CDR3 sequences, of which 46% are seen a single time; around 8% belongs to the top ten. The source material was peripheral blood or thyroid tissue (not recorded which). The receptor set was obtained from a woman under 30 with Graves' hyperthyroidism.

This chain uses TRBV20-1 with TRBJ2-3; TRBD2 is a possible D gene (6 bases). Looked up from germline, CDR1 is DFQATT and CDR2 is SNEGSKA (reference sequence). The CDR3 has 13 amino acids. V was pared by 1 base and J by 4 bases, with 9 bases between. CDR3 amino acids: CSARVPGADTQYF. The CDR3 nucleotides read TGCAGTGCTAGAGTCCCGGGGGCAGATACGCAGTATTTT.

This chain connects TRBV7-3 to TRBJ2-1; TRBD2 is a possible D gene (5 bases). The V end lost 5 bases, the J end lost 4 bases, and 9 bases lay between the germline ends. In germline, CDR1 is SGHTA, CDR2 FQGTGA. This CDR3 is built from 13 residues. The CDR3 DNA reads as TGTGCCAGCAGCCGGGGAGCATACAATGAGCAGTTCTTC. Amino acid sequence: CASSRGAYNEQFF.

V and J are TRBV29-1 and TRBJ1-2; D is possibly TRBD1 (6 bases). The CDR3 extends over 12 amino acids. The V end was cut by 4 bases, the J end by 7 bases, with 13 bases between. Germline loops: CDR1 SQVTM, CDR2 ANQGSEA. CDR3 protein: CSVVSGAVGYTF. CDR3 sequence (DNA): TGCAGCGTTGTCTCAGGGGCTGTTGGCTACACCTTC.

This clonotype was counted between two and nine times. The chain joins TRBV5-5 to TRBJ2-2; 7 nucleotides agree with TRBD1. V lost 2 bases to trimming and J lost 6 bases; unmatched junction nucleotides: 7. Germline CDR1 SGHKS, CDR2 YYEKEE (reference sequence). This CDR3 is built from 15 residues. Written as DNA, the CDR3 is TGTGCCAGCAGCTTATGGGCGGACAGGTCCGGGGAGCTGTTTTTT. The encoded protein is CASSLWADRSGELFF.